This T cell receptor (beta chain) was recorded in a study of T cell repertoires in cytomegalovirus infection. Study overall: CMV infection together with matching HLA type was indicated by public TCR beta signatures.

This clonotype was seen a few times. Its specificity is not known. With 5 bases removed from V and 12 bases from J, the gap between germline ends came to 10 bases. The length of the CDR3 is 11 residues. Germline V lookup: CDR1 SGHVS, CDR2 FNYEAQ. TCRdb re-analysed the reads in MiXCR, keeping a single row per CDR3 protein. The sample includes 700,000 to 950,000 distinct CDR3 sequences, approximately 32% seen only once; the top ten take 12%. This TCR derives from a human donor in good health (CMV status not recorded). Some clones in this sample may be carry-over from other donors' samples. Sequences were derived from cultured CD8+ T cells from PBMCs, sampled from culture after CMV antigen stimulation. The gene calls are TRBV7-6 and TRBJ1-4, with D hard to call. In DNA, the CDR3 is TGTGCCAGCAGCACCGGGGTGGAACTGTTTTTT. As protein: CASSTGVELFF. The whole variable domain, filled in from reference TRBV7-6 and TRBJ1-4, reads GAGVSQSPRYKVTKRGQDVALRCDPISGHVSLYWYRQALGQGPEFLTYFNYEAQQDKSGLPNDRFSAERPEGSISTLTIQRTEQRDSAMYRCASSTGVELFFGSGTQLSVL.